The sequence of this T cell receptor beta chain was determined in a study of vaccination effects on CD4 cells after COVID-19. Germline-derived CDR1 and CDR2 are SGHKS and YYEKEE (reference sequence). The CDR3 is made up of 13 amino acids. Trimming took 2 bases from V and 1 from J, leaving 6 bases between them. This clone was detected only once. No antigen is known for it. ViraFEST expansion of antigen-specific CD4+ T cells with viral peptide pools preceded sequencing. After less than 11 days in culture, the CD4+ T cells were isolated. Each participant received a vaccine that was either BNT162b2 or mRNA-1273, given as two doses. TCRdb keeps only in-frame clones here, not all; method: immunoSEQ multiplex PCR. The sample lists tens of thousands of clones, under 80% occurring once.

V and J are TRBV5-5 and TRBJ1-2; D remains ambiguous. The sample consisted of CD4+ T cells from PBMCs cultured with HCoV-OC43 spike peptides, taken after COVID-19 vaccination. Subset meaning: HCoV-OC43 spike overlapping peptide pool stimulation. This clonotype was sampled from a human donor who received a COVID-19 vaccine. CDR3 amino acids: CASSFTVNYGYTF. In nucleotides, the CDR3 is TGTGCCAGCAGCTTTACAGTTAACTATGGCTACACCTTC.